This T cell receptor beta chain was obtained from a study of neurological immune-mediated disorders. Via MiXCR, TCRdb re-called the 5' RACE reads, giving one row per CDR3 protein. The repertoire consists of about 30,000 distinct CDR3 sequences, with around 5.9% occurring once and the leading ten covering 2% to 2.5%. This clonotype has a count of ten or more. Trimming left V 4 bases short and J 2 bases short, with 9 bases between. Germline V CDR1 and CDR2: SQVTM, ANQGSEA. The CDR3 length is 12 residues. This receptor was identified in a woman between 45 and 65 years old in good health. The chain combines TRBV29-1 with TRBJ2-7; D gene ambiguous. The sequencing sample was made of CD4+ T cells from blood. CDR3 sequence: CSVVGKTYEQYF. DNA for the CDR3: TGCAGCGTTGTCGGCAAAACCTACGAGCAGTACTTC.